The 10 T cell receptor beta chains listed next were all sequenced from one sample in a study of somatic mutations in cytotoxic T cells in rheumatoid arthritis. TCRdb keeps only in-frame clones here, not all; method: immunoSEQ multiplex PCR. The data hold 23,000 or so clones, with more than 80% observed a single time. Sequenced sample: CD8+ T cells sorted from blood. All receptors derive from an adult with rheumatoid arthritis.

The chain has TRBV27 and TRBJ2-7; D ambiguous. Germline-derived CDR1 and CDR2 are MNHEY and SMNVEV (reference sequence). V lost 4 bases to trimming and J lost 3 bases, with 4 bases between them. This CDR3 comprises 11 residues. The CDR3 DNA follows: TGTGCCAGCAGTTCCCTCTACGAGCAGTACTTC. It encodes CASSSLYEQYF.

The chain employs TRBV5-6 and TRBJ2-2, with 8 bases identical to TRBD2. The CDR3 extends over 15 amino acids. Trimming cost V 2 bases and J 4 bases; bases outside gene matches: 4. Germline CDR1 is SGHDT and CDR2 is YYEEEE. The DNA for the CDR3 is TGTGCCAGCAGCTTCGGCGGGGGGAGCACCGGGGAGCTGTTTTTT. Its translation is CASSFGGGSTGELFF.

This clone was counted between two and nine times. The V call is TRBV4-1, the J call TRBJ2-7; 7 bases are shared with TRBD2. The V segment lost 2 bases and the J segment 6 bases; nucleotides outside the gene matches: 7. Germline CDR1 is MGHRA and CDR2 is YSYEKL. The CDR3 runs to 14 residues. For the CDR3, the DNA is TGCGCCAGCAGCCAAACCGGGACTACACGCGAGCAGTACTTC. Its protein is CASSQTGTTREQYF.

This chain connects TRBV12-2 to TRBJ1-4; the table's D call TRBD1 went unverified against the DNA. TRBV12-2 is noted as a pseudogene. This CDR3 spans 15 amino acids. For the CDR3, the DNA is TGTGCAAGTCGCTTAGCGACAGGCTATAATGAAAAACTGTTTTTT. It codes for CASRLATGYNEKLFF.

The V and J genes are TRBV27 and TRBJ2-5; unclear D gene. The CDR3 runs to 14 residues. Germline-derived CDR1 and CDR2 are MNHEY and SMNVEV (reference sequence). Trimming removed 0 bases at V and 5 bases at J, with 10 bases between. The CDR3 coding sequence is TGTGCCAGCAGTTTATCGAAGGACGCCGAGACCCAGTACTTC. This encodes CASSLSKDAETQYF.

This clone was seen only once. V and J are TRBV27 and TRBJ2-7; TRBD2 aligns across 8 bases. CDR1 is MNHEY, CDR2 SMNVEV, per germline (reference sequence). The CDR3 runs 15 residues. V gave up 6 bases and J gave up 4 bases; unmatched junction bases: 11. The CDR3 sequence: CASRTQTGGWYEQYF. CDR3 DNA sequence: TGTGCCAGCAGGACGCAAACGGGGGGGTGGTACGAGCAGTACTTC.

The V call is TRBV2, the J call TRBJ2-3, with D possibly matching TRBD2 (6 bases). CDR1 is SNHLY, CDR2 FYNNEI, per germline. The CDR3 has 15 residues. V lost 6 bases to trimming and J lost 1 base, with 14 bases between them. The CDR3 loop reads CASRPTSWRTDTQYF. CDR3 nucleotides: TGTGCCAGCAGACCTACTAGCTGGCGCACAGATACGCAGTATTTT.

This chain uses TRBV6-5 with TRBJ2-1; perhaps TRBD2 as D (7 bases). Germline-derived CDR1 and CDR2 are MNHEY and SVGAGI. This CDR3 spans 15 amino acids. With 4 bases removed from V and 9 bases from J, the gap between germline ends came to 19 bases. CDR3 sequence reads: CASSLGGGGLGEQFF. In DNA form, the CDR3 reads TGTGCCAGCAGTTTAGGCGGCGGGGGCTTGGGTGAGCAGTTCTTC.

The chain employs TRBV5-1 and TRBJ2-7, with D uncertain. The CDR3 extends over 13 amino acids. V lost 0 bases and J lost 5, with 9 bases in between. The germline V gene encodes CDR1 SGHRS and CDR2 YFSETQ. CDR3 amino acids: CASSLVGDNEQYF. The CDR3 bases are TGCGCCAGCAGCTTGGTTGGGGATAACGAGCAGTACTTC.

V is TRBV7-9 and J is TRBJ2-7; TRBD1 aligns across 7 bases. Unmatched junction bases numbered 9, after V lost 0 bases and J lost 4 bases. Germline V gives CDR1 SEHNR, CDR2 FQNEAQ (reference sequence). This CDR3 has 16 amino acids. As DNA, the CDR3 is TGTGCCAGCAGCTTAGCGATGGGAGACAGGGTTTACGAGCAGTACTTC. It translates to CASSLAMGDRVYEQYF.